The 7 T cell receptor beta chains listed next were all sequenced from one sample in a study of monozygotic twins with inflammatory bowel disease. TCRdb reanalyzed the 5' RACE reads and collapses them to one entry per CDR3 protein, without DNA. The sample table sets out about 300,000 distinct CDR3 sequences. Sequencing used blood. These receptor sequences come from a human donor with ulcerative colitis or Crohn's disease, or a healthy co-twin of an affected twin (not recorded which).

This CDR3 is CASSLPGTRDTQYF. The chain joins TRBV5-1 to TRBJ2-3; as DNA is missing, the TRBD1 call by TCRdb cannot be tested. CDR1 and CDR2 from the germline V gene are SGHRS and YFSETQ. This CDR3 contains 14 residues.

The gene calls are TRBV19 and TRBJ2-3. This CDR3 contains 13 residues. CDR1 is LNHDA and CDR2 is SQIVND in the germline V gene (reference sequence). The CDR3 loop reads CASSTRNPDTQYF.

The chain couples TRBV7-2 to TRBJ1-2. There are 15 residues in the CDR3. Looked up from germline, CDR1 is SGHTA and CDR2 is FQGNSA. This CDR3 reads CASSPQRGSRSGYTF.

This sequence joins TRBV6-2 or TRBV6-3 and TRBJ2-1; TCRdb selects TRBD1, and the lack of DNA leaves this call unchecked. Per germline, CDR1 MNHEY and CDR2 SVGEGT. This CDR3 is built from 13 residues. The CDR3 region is CASGAQFYNEQFF.

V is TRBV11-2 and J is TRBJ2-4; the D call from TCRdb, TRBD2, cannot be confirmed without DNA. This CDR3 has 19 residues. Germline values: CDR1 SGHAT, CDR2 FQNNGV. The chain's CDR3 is CASSLSIGTSDLAKNIQYF.

CDR3 region: CAYTKRGATDTQYF. V and J are TRBV30 and TRBJ2-3; the D call of TRBD2 rests on TCRdb alone, since no DNA is present to check it. CDR3 length equals 14 residues. Looked up from germline, CDR1 is GTSNPN and CDR2 is SVGIG (reference sequence).

The CDR3 reads CASSLRNRHEQYF. The chain recombines TRBV5-1 with TRBJ2-7. CDR3 length: 13 residues. Germline values: CDR1 SGHRS, CDR2 YFSETQ. The full variable domain, completed using reference TRBV5-1 and TRBJ2-7, is KAGVTQTPRYLIKTRGQQVTLSCSPISGHRSVSWYQQTPGQGLQFLFEYFSETQRNKGNFPGRFSGRQFSNSRSEMNVSTLELGDSALYLCASSLRNRHEQYFGPGTRLTVT.